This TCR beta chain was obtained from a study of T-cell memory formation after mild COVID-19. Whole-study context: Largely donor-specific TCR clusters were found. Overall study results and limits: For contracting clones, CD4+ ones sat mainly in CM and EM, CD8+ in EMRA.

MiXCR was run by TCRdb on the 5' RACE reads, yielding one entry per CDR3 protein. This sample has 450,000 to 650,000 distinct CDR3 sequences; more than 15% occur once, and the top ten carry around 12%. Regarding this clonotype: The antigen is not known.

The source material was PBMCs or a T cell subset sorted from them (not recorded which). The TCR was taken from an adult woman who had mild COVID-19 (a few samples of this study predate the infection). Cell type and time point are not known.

CDR3 residues: CASSPLGLSNYGYTF. CDR3 nucleotides: TGTGCCAGCAGCCCCCTGGGGTTGTCCAACTATGGCTACACCTTC. This sequence joins TRBV7-9 and TRBJ1-2; unclear D gene. The germline V gene encodes CDR1 SEHNR and CDR2 FQNEAQ (reference sequence). V lost 5 bases and J 2 bases, leaving 15 bases between the germline ends. This CDR3 spans 15 amino acids.